This T cell receptor beta chain was recovered during a study of cytomegalovirus exposure and HLA in healthy donors. This clone was seen only once. Its antigen is not known. Points from the study as a whole: There were reportedly fewer N-insertions in an Asian-associated ancestry cluster than the roughly 680-donor mean, in a later analysis.

The PCR used 60 Vbeta and 13 Jbeta primers. The assay was immunoSEQ multiplex PCR, and TCRdb's table has in-frame clones only and misses some. This sample carries 110,000 to 150,000 clones, 82% of them seen once, and the ten largest clones take 9% to 10%. V trimming: 5 bases; J trimming: 4 bases; junction bases outside the gene matches: 9. CDR3 length: 17 amino acids. CDR1 MNHEY and CDR2 SMNVEV come from the germline V gene (reference sequence). This TCR was recovered from an older woman in good health and CMV-seropositive. Sequences were obtained from PBMCs. This chain uses TRBV27 with TRBJ1-3; TRBD1 matches at 12 bases. This chain's CDR3 is CASSPKGQGAAGNTIYF. The CDR3 region has the DNA TGTGCCAGCAGTCCGAAGGGACAGGGGGCAGCGGGAAACACCATATATTTT.